This T cell receptor (beta chain) was profiled in a study of early T cells in non-severe SARS-CoV-2 infection. Study as a whole: Sequencing used unsorted whole-blood bulk RNA, so chains lack pairing.

Study observations and caveats: VDJdb-based matching was biased toward anti-spike CD8 responses and missed private and CD4 specificities.

In regard to this clonotype: Antigen specificity is unknown.

TCRdb analysed the 5' RACE reads with MiXCR anew, one entry per CDR3 protein. Counted here are about 32,000 distinct CDR3 sequences, about 8.2% occurring once; the ten biggest clones make up 13%. Germline V gives CDR1 LGHNT, CDR2 FRNRAP. The CDR3 runs 11 residues. Trimming took 5 bases from V and 3 from J, leaving 2 bases between them. The sequenced sample was whole blood. The V gene is TRBV12-5, the J gene TRBJ1-5; D uncertain. The sequence was collected from an adult who was a healthcare worker with PCR-confirmed SARS-CoV-2 infection or an uninfected control (not recorded which). The CDR3 bases are TGTGCTAGTGGTCCCAATCAGCCCCAGCATTTT. The encoded protein is CASGPNQPQHF.